This TCR beta chain was recovered during a study of control samples from healthy donors and cancer patients. The CDR3 spans 17 residues. Per germline, CDR1 KGHDR and CDR2 SFDVKD. The ends lost 2 bases at V and 5 bases at J; junction bases unmatched: 10. TCRdb's copy holds only in-frame clones and misses some; the assay was immunoSEQ multiplex PCR. This table has 40,000 to 55,000 clones, under 95% appearing once. V gene TRBV24-1 combines with J gene TRBJ2-5; 10 bases map to TRBD1. The TCR comes from a woman between 35 and 50 years old with head and neck cancer. The source material was PBMCs. Here the CDR3 DNA reads TGTGCCACCAGTGATTCCCCCCGGACAGGGGGTGCGGAGACCCAGTACTTC. This gives the protein CATSDSPRTGGAETQYF.